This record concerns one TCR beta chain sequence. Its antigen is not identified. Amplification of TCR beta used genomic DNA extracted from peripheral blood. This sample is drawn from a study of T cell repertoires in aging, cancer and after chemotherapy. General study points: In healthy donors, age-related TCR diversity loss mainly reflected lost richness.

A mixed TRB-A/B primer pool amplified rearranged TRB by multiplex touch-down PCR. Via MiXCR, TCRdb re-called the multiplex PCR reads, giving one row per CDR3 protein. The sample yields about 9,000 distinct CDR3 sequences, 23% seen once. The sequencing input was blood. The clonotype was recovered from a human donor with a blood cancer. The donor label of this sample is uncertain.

The CDR3 nucleotides are TGTGCCAGCAGTTTGGGCAGGGTGGATGGCTACACCTTC. Encoded protein: CASSLGRVDGYTF. V is TRBV12-3 or TRBV12-4 and J is TRBJ1-2, with D perhaps matching TRBD1 (5 bases). V was shortened by 3 bases and J by 6 bases, with 11 bases between the two germline ends. The CDR3 consists of 13 residues.